Listed here is a single TCR beta chain. The sample is drawn from a study of tumor T cells in aggressive B-cell lymphoma. CDR1 and CDR2 from the germline V gene are MNHEY and SVGAGI. The CDR3 consists of 14 residues. V was clipped by 6 bases and J by 3 bases, with 14 bases between them. TCRdb's copy holds only in-frame clones and misses some; the assay was immunoSEQ multiplex PCR. The sample carries roughly 2,900 clones, roughly nine tenths recorded once. The rearrangement joins TRBV6-5 to TRBJ1-1; no clear D. The sample was tumor tissue. The receptor was isolated from an adult with diffuse large B cell lymphoma. In nucleotides, the CDR3 is TGTGCCAGCAGAGTGGCCCGGCGGGACACTGAAGCTTTCTTT. It translates to CASRVARRDTEAFF.